What follows is one T cell receptor beta chain and its context. Sequencing used immunoSEQ multiplex PCR; TCRdb keeps in-frame clones, though not all of them. The data show around 310,000 clones, 90% seen once. This specimen comes from a study of blood T cell repertoires in COVID-19. The germline V gene has CDR1 SGHNT and CDR2 YYREEE (reference sequence). The CDR3 is 13 residues long. V was shortened by 0 bases and J by 3 bases, with 7 bases between the two germline ends. The rearrangement joins TRBV5-4 to TRBJ2-7; D is ambiguous. Material for sequencing was peripheral blood. The clonotype was recovered from a woman aged 40 to 50 with COVID-19, enrolled during active disease. CDR3 in amino acids: CASSLVGSYEQYF. The CDR3 DNA sequence: TGTGCCAGCAGCTTGGTTGGCAGCTACGAGCAGTACTTC.